The T cell receptor (beta chain) under discussion was sequenced for a study of cytomegalovirus exposure and HLA in healthy donors. Study-wide background: The early release's HLA-typed donors yielded approximately 82 million unique TCRs. Study-wide results and limits: 87-base-pair reads could not separate some V segments, including TRBV6-2 and TRBV6-3.

Of note for this clone: Its cognate antigen is unknown.

Trimming removed 3 bases at V and 1 base at J, with 6 bases between. The length of the CDR3 is 13 residues. Per the germline V gene, CDR1 is SEHNR and CDR2 is FQNEAQ (reference sequence). Healthy bone marrow donors supplied every sample. Primers for the PCR totalled 60 Vbeta and 13 Jbeta. Data came from immunoSEQ multiplex PCR; TCRdb stores just in-frame clones and leaves some out. The data show about 140,000 clones, over 65% seen once. Sequencing used PBMCs. The sequence was obtained from a woman aged 30 to 39 in good health and CMV-seronegative. The chain uses TRBV7-9 and TRBJ1-1, with D unresolved. The CDR3 DNA reads TGTGCCAGCAGCTTCCAACAGAACACTGAAGCTTTCTTT. This sequence encodes CASSFQQNTEAFF. Full variable domain (rest looked up from reference TRBV7-9 and TRBJ1-1): DTGVSQNPRHKITKRGQNVTFRCDPISEHNRLYWYRQTLGQGPEFLTYFQNEAQLEKSRLLSDRFSAERPKGSFSTLEIQRTEQGDSAMYLCASSFQQNTEAFFGQGTRLTVV.